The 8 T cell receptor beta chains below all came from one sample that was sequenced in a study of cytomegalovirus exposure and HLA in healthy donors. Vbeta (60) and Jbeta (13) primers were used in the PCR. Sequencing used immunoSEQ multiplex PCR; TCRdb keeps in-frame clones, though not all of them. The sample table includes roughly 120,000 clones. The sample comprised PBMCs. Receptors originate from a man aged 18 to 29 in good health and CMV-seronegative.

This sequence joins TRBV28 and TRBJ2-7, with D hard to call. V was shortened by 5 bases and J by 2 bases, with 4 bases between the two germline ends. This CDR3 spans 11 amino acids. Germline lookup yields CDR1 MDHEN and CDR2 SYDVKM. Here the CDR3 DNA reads TGTGCCAGCAGTGGCACCTACGAGCAGTACTTC. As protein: CASSGTYEQYF. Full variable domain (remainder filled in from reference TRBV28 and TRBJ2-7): DVKVTQSSRYLVKRTGEKVFLECVQDMDHENMFWYRQDPGLGLRLIYFSYDVKMKEKGDIPEGYSVSREKKERFSLILESASTNQTSMYLCASSGTYEQYFGPGTRLTVT.

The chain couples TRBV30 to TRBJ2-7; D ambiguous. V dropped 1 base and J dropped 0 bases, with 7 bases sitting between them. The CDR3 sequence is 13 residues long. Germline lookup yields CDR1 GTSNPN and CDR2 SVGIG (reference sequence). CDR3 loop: CAWSDLSSYEQYF. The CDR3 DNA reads TGTGCCTGGAGTGACTTGAGCTCCTACGAGCAGTACTTC. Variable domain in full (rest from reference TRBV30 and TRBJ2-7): SQTIHQWPATLVQPVGSPLSLECTVEGTSNPNLYWYRQAAGRGLQLLFYSVGIGQISSEVPQNLSASRPQDRQFILSSKKLLLSDSGFYLCAWSDLSSYEQYFGPGTRLTVT.

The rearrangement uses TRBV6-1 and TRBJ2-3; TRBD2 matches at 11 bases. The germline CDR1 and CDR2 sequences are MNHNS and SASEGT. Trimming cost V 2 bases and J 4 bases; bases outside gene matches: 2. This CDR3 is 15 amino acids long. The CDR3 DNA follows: TGTGCCAGCAGTGAACTAGCGGGAGGTGCAGATACGCAGTATTTT. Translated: CASSELAGGADTQYF.

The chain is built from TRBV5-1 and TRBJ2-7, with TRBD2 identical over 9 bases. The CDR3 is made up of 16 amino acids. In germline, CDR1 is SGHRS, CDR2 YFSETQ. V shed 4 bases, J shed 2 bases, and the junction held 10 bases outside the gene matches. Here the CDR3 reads CASSPIAGASPYEQYF. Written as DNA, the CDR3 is TGCGCCAGCAGCCCAATAGCGGGAGCCTCCCCCTACGAGCAGTACTTC.

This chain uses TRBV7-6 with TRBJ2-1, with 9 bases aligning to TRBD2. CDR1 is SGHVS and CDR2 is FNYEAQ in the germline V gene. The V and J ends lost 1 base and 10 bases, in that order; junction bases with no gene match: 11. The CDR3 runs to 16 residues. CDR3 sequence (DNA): TGTGCCAGCAGCTTAGGTGGCGGGAGGGCGATCGAGGAGCAGTTCTTC. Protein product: CASSLGGGRAIEEQFF.

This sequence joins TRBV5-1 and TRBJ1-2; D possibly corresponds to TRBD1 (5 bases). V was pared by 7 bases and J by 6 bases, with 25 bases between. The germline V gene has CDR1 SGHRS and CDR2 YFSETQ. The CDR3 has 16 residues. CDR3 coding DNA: TGCGCCAGCTCCCGTACCCCCAACCGACAGAAAGATGGCTACACCTTC. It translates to CASSRTPNRQKDGYTF.

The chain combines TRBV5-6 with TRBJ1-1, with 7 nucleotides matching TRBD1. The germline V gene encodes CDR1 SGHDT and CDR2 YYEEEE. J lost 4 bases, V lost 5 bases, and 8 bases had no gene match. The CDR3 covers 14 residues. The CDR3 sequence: CASRPQGVFTEAFF. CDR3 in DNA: TGTGCCAGCAGACCTCAGGGGGTTTTCACTGAAGCTTTCTTT.

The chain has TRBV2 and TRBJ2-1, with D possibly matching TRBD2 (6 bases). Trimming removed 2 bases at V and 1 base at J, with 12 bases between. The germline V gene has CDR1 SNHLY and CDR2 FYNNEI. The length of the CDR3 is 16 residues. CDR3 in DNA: TGTGCCAGCAGTGAAACGGCGGGATTATCCTACAATGAGCAGTTCTTC. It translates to CASSETAGLSYNEQFF.